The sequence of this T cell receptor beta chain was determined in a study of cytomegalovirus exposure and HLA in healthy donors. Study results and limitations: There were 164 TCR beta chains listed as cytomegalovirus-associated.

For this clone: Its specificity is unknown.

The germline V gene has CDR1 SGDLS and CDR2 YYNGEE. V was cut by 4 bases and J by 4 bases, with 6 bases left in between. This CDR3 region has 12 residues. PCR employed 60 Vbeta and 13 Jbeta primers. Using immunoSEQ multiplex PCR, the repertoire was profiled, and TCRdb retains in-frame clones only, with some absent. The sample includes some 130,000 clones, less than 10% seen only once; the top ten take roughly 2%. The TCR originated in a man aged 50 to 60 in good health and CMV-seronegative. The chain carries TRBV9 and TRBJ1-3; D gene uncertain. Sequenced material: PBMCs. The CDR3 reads CASSPSGNTIYF. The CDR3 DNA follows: TGTGCCAGCAGCCCCTCCGGAAACACCATATATTTT.